This T cell receptor (beta chain) appears in the sequencing data of a study of T cells in Graves' hyperthyroidism and ophthalmopathy. Findings and caveats of the study: Separation of ophthalmopathy from stable hyperthyroidism was achieved by a 13 V-J model. Before onset, ophthalmopathy was predicted by the model a median approximately 6.5 months earlier.

Germline values: CDR1 SNHLY, CDR2 FYNNEI. CDR3 length equals 15 residues. V dropped 0 bases and J dropped 5; count of bases not matched to a gene: 3. In its sample, this clonotype was seen many times. Its antigen is unidentified. The study enrolled patients aged 18 to 65 with newly diagnosed hyperthyroidism of under 2 months' duration. There were TCR beta CDR3 regions amplified from RNA transcripts. HTBI primers were employed in a first-round RT-PCR of the TCR CDR3. TCRdb itself ran the multiplex PCR reads through MiXCR, one entry per CDR3 protein. The table lists roughly 580,000 distinct CDR3 sequences, roughly 13% of them singletons.

This TCR was sampled from a woman aged 25 to 45 with Graves' hyperthyroidism that later progressed to Graves' ophthalmopathy. This rearrangement joins TRBV2 to TRBJ2-7, with 11 nucleotides matching TRBD1. The source material was blood. This CDR3 is CASSEADRGLDEQYF. CDR3 nucleotides: TGTGCCAGCAGTGAAGCGGACAGGGGGCTTGACGAGCAGTACTTC.